This entry concerns a single T cell receptor (beta chain). No antigen is known for it. The time point here: patch test 2, 6 weeks after DPC sensitization. Stated treatment: therapeutic diphenylcyclopropenone sensitization with weekly scalp DPC. With 0 bases clipped from V and 1 base from J, the junction kept 12 bases outside the gene matches. The germline CDR1 and CDR2 sequences are DFQATT and SNEGSKA (reference sequence). The CDR3 is made up of 18 amino acids. These data belong to a study of human T cells and chemical hapten exposure. TCRdb re-analysed the RACE reads in MiXCR, keeping a single row per CDR3 protein. The data contain just over 350,000 distinct CDR3 sequences, just under 6.5% of them singletons. Study results and caveats: There was no change with DPC sensitization in TCRs above 1 in 1000 frequency.

The starting material was whole blood, obtained in connection with sensitization to the hapten diphenylcyclopropenone (DPC). The chain couples TRBV20-1 to TRBJ2-3; 8 bases line up with TRBD2. The clonotype originates from a woman between 18 and 29 years old with alopecia areata. Some clones in this sample may be carry-over from other donors' samples. Here the CDR3 reads CSARDFRSGGPGTDTQYF. The DNA for the CDR3 is TGCAGTGCTAGAGATTTCCGGTCGGGGGGGCCGGGCACAGATACGCAGTATTTT.